This paragraph covers one T cell receptor beta chain sequence. Its antigen remains unknown. The same CDR3 also results from other DNA sequences found in this sample. DNA at approximately 200 ng, 30,000 or so T cell genomes, went into sorted-subset replicate PCRs. Sequenced by immunoSEQ multiplex PCR; TCRdb stores in-frame clones only, minus some. The table lists some 1,100,000 clones, 75% to 80% of them singletons. The source of the sample is a study of shared clonotypes between healthy human individuals. Overall study results and limits: Estimated richness values were generally larger in naive subsets than in memory subsets.

From germline, CDR1 is SGHRS and CDR2 YFSETQ. The CDR3 covers 15 residues. The ends lost 4 bases at V and 3 bases at J; junction bases unmatched: 4. HIV-negative, healthy adults without recent acute infections or vaccinations were the donors. What was sequenced was memory CD4+ T cells from PBMCs. The subset denotes: CD45RA-negative fraction. This chain connects TRBV5-1 to TRBJ2-7; 13 positions match TRBD2. The receptor was isolated from a young man in good health. Some clones in this sample may be carry-over from other donors' samples. The chain's CDR3 is CASSLGLAGDYEQYF. CDR3 coding DNA: TGCGCCAGCAGCCTCGGACTAGCGGGAGACTACGAGCAGTACTTC.